These 24 T cell receptor beta chains share one sample of origin, sequenced in a study of CXCR3-negative and CXCR3-positive naive CD8 T cells (dated by TCRdb to between 2018 and 2021). TCRdb lists the instrument as NextSeq 550. The Human TCR Profiling Kit (MiLaboratory) was used to prepare UMI-labeled 5' RACE TRB cDNA libraries. Each entry corresponds to one CDR3 protein sequence from reads that TCRdb reprocessed, and DNA is not given. The sample's own table lists 95,000 to 100,000 distinct CDR3 sequences. In total, the top ten clones hold 1.1% of the sample. Their antigen targets remain unknown. The research as a whole found: Compared with CXCR3-negative naive cells, CXCR3-positive naive cells had TRB CDR3s with higher hydrophobicity (lower Kidera factor 4), lower energy, and higher strength and volume indices.

Material for sequencing was naive CXCR3+ CD8+ T cells from blood. Explained via the paper, the cell subset or site label denotes: CD45RO-CCR7+CD27+CD95- naive CD8+ T cells expressing CXCR3 (TNR3+). These receptors were taken from a human donor in good health. Some clones in this sample may be carry-over from other donors' samples.

The chain links TRBV28 to TRBJ2-5; TCRdb outputs TRBD1, but without DNA this stays unchecked. Germline values: CDR1 MDHEN, CDR2 SYDVKM. CDR3 length: 14 amino acids. CDR3 in amino acids: CASSRDRVPRTQYF.

The chain recombines TRBV7-9 with TRBJ1-1; as DNA is missing, the TRBD1 call by TCRdb cannot be tested. Looked up from germline, CDR1 is SEHNR and CDR2 is FQNEAQ (reference sequence). This CDR3 has 14 amino acids. The CDR3 reads CASSWDRGFPEAFF.

The chain uses TRBV27 and TRBJ2-2; there is no DNA to check the TCRdb D call of TRBD2. Per germline, CDR1 MNHEY and CDR2 SMNVEV (reference sequence). This CDR3 region has 16 residues. The CDR3 sequence is CASSLSSGANTGELFF.

The chain carries TRBV11-2 and TRBJ2-3; the D call of TRBD2 rests on TCRdb alone, since no DNA is present to check it. CDR3 length equals 19 residues. Germline values: CDR1 SGHAT, CDR2 FQNNGV. This CDR3 reads CASSEWGLGTSGGKDTQYF.

This chain links TRBV4-2 with TRBJ2-5; TCRdb gives TRBD2 as the D gene, but with no DNA this cannot be confirmed. This CDR3 has 18 amino acids. CDR1 is LGHNA and CDR2 is YNFKEQ in the germline V gene. The CDR3 protein is CASSQARTGLAGLETQYF.

The rearrangement joins TRBV27 to TRBJ2-7; TCRdb's D gene call, TRBD2, goes unchecked for lack of DNA. Germline CDR1 reads MNHEY; CDR2 reads SMNVEV (reference sequence). This CDR3 is 13 amino acids long. CDR3 region: CASSWGLDGEQYF.

The chain employs TRBV27 and TRBJ2-4; with no DNA, the TCRdb D assignment of TRBD1 cannot be verified. This CDR3 contains 14 residues. From germline, CDR1 is MNHEY and CDR2 SMNVEV (reference sequence). CDR3 loop: CASSPPLAKNIQYF.

The gene calls are TRBV6-6 and TRBJ2-2; TCRdb's D gene call, TRBD1, goes unchecked for lack of DNA. Germline V gene data show CDR1 as MNHNY and CDR2 as SVGAGI (reference sequence). The CDR3 runs 15 residues. Here the CDR3 reads CASSYVGAQDGELFF.

The CDR3 loop is CASSPDRDWKDEQYF. The gene calls are TRBV7-9 and TRBJ2-7; TCRdb reports TRBD1, a call that lacks DNA to check it against. There are 15 residues in the CDR3. CDR1 is SEHNR, CDR2 FQNEAQ, per germline (reference sequence).

The rearrangement joins TRBV6-2 or TRBV6-3 to TRBJ2-5. This CDR3 comprises 14 residues. CDR1 is MNHEY, CDR2 SVGEGT, per germline. The CDR3 here is CASTHAADQETQYF.

The chain links TRBV11-3 to TRBJ2-2; the D call of TRBD1 rests on TCRdb alone, since no DNA is present to check it. CDR3 size: 14 residues. The germline CDR1 and CDR2 sequences are SGHNT and YENEEA. The CDR3 reads CASSLDRDTGELFF.

V usage is TRBV11-2 and J usage is TRBJ2-5; absent DNA, TCRdb's TRBD2 call cannot be checked. The CDR3 has 11 residues. Looked up from germline, CDR1 is SGHAT and CDR2 is FQNNGV. This CDR3 is CASSLGLGVYF.

V is TRBV5-1 and J is TRBJ2-7; TCRdb reports TRBD2, a call that lacks DNA to check it against. The germline V gene encodes CDR1 SGHRS and CDR2 YFSETQ. The CDR3 runs to 12 residues. CDR3 protein: CASSRGDYEQYF.

The CDR3 sequence: CASSSVGTASYNEQFF. The rearrangement joins TRBV7-3 to TRBJ2-1; the TCRdb D gene call, TRBD1, has no DNA to confirm it. Germline V gene lookup returns CDR1 SGHTA and CDR2 FQGTGA. CDR3 length equals 16 residues.

The chain couples TRBV29-1 to TRBJ1-2; the D call from TCRdb, TRBD1, cannot be confirmed without DNA. Germline V lookup: CDR1 SQVTM, CDR2 ANQGSEA. This CDR3 has 13 amino acids. The CDR3 protein is CSVDLQGYYGYTF.

CDR3 sequence reads: CSVCSVTGSYEQYF. J is TRBJ2-7 and V is TRBV29-1. This CDR3 has 14 amino acids. CDR1 and CDR2 from the germline V gene are SQVTM and ANQGSEA.

V gene TRBV7-6 combines with J gene TRBJ1-1; the D call of TRBD1 rests on TCRdb alone, since no DNA is present to check it. The CDR3 runs to 19 residues. The germline gives CDR1 SGHVS, CDR2 FNYEAQ. CDR3 sequence reads: CASSLAAQGYPFSGTEAFF.

J is TRBJ2-2 and V is TRBV6-2 or TRBV6-3; TCRdb returns TRBD2, unconfirmable since there is no DNA. This CDR3 contains 15 residues. Germline-derived CDR1 and CDR2 are MNHEY and SVGEGT. The CDR3 loop is CASSSYAGGFGELFF.

The chain uses TRBV4-1 and TRBJ2-7; TCRdb indicates TRBD2, and absent DNA this call remains unverified. Germline V gene sequence: CDR1 MGHRA, CDR2 YSYEKL. The CDR3 runs 13 residues. CDR3 loop: CASSQVPAYEQYF.

This rearrangement joins TRBV12-5 to TRBJ2-7; TCRdb outputs TRBD1, but without DNA this stays unchecked. This CDR3 comprises 14 residues. Per germline, CDR1 LGHNT and CDR2 FRNRAP. CDR3 loop: CASGFSPGAYEQYF.

This chain joins TRBV12-3 or TRBV12-4 and TRBJ2-5; the D call from TCRdb, TRBD1, cannot be confirmed without DNA. The CDR3 loop spans 16 amino acids. CDR3 protein: CASTPASGGYRETQYF.

This rearrangement joins TRBV9 to TRBJ2-1. The CDR3 has 11 amino acids. CDR1 is SGDLS, CDR2 YYNGEE, per germline. The CDR3 sequence: CASSDRNEQFF. The full variable domain, in which reference TRBV9 and TRBJ2-1 provide the parts outside the CDR3, is DSGVTQTPKHLITATGQRVTLRCSPRSGDLSVYWYQQSLDQGLQFLIQYYNGEERAKGNILERFSAQQFPDLHSELNLSSLELGDSALYFCASSDRNEQFFGPGTRLTVL.

The chain joins TRBV7-9 to TRBJ2-7. The CDR3 length is 12 residues. The germline CDR1 and CDR2 sequences are SEHNR and FQNEAQ (reference sequence). The CDR3: CASSPLSYEQYF. Looking up the rest from reference TRBV7-9 and TRBJ2-7 gives the full variable domain: DTGVSQNPRHKITKRGQNVTFRCDPISEHNRLYWYRQTLGQGPEFLTYFQNEAQLEKSRLLSDRFSAERPKGSFSTLEIQRTEQGDSAMYLCASSPLSYEQYFGPGTRLTVT.

The gene calls are TRBV6-1 and TRBJ1-4; the D gene TCRdb calls, TRBD1, cannot be checked with no DNA. The CDR3 consists of 17 residues. CDR1 MNHNS and CDR2 SASEGT come from the germline V gene. CDR3 residues: CASSVRDPLWANEKLFF.